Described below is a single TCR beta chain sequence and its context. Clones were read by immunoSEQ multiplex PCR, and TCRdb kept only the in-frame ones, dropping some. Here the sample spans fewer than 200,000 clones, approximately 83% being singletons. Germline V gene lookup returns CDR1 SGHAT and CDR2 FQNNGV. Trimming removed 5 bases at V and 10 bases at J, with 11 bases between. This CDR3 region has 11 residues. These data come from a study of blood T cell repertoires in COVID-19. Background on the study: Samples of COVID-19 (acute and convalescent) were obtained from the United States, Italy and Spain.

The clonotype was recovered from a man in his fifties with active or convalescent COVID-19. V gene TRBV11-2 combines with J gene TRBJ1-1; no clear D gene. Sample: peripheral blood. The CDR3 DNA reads TGTGCCAGCAGCCCCCAACGGGGAGCTTTCTTT. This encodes CASSPQRGAFF.